These T cell receptor beta chains were read from a single sample in a study of T cell clonotyping in hematopoietic cell transplantation. The protocol was immunoSEQ multiplex PCR, while the TCRdb copy is restricted to in-frame clones and leaves out a portion. Of approximately 20,000 clones listed, around 80% are singletons. The sample taken for sequencing was peripheral blood mononuclear cells. The receptors come from a man aged 55-75 years in good health. Some clones in this sample may be carry-over from other donors' samples. Each CDR3 is given with its conserved first and last residue. A D gene is named only where the DNA matches it firmly. Clone size appears in some rows only: once, few, many, or a class for an expanded clone.

cdr3_nt: TGTGCCAGCAGTTCCTCACTAGCGGGAGGATACGAGCAGTACTTC
cdr3_aa: CASSSSLAGGYEQYF
d_call: TRBD2
v_call: TRBV28
clone_size: NA
j_call: TRBJ2-7

cdr3_nt: TGCGCCAGCAGCTCCCCGGGACAGGGCGACGAGCAGTACTTC
cdr3_aa: CASSSPGQGDEQYF
d_call: TRBD1
v_call: TRBV5-1
clone_size: NA
j_call: TRBJ2-7

cdr3_nt: TGTGCCAGCAGCTCCCACAGGTCCCTTAATTCACCCCTCCACTTT
cdr3_aa: CASSSHRSLNSPLHF
d_call: NA
v_call: TRBV7-8
clone_size: NA
j_call: TRBJ1-6

cdr3_nt: TGTGCCAGCAGTCCTGTGGGCATGGCTGAAGCTTTCTTT
cdr3_aa: CASSPVGMAEAFF
d_call: NA
v_call: TRBV7-9
clone_size: few
j_call: TRBJ1-1

cdr3_nt: TGTGCCAGCAGCCGACGAAGTGAGCAGTTCTTC
cdr3_aa: CASSRRSEQFF
d_call: NA
v_call: TRBV27
clone_size: NA
j_call: TRBJ2-1

cdr3_nt: TGTGCCAGCAGTTCGCCGGGACTAGCGGGGCCAGATACGCAGTATTTT
cdr3_aa: CASSSPGLAGPDTQYF
d_call: TRBD2
v_call: TRBV6-6
clone_size: NA
j_call: TRBJ2-3

cdr3_nt: TGTGCCAGCAGCCCTTTGACGTATGGCTACACCTTC
cdr3_aa: CASSPLTYGYTF
d_call: NA
v_call: TRBV7-9
clone_size: few
j_call: TRBJ1-2

cdr3_nt: TGTGCCATCTCGCCCACGGCAGGGGATTTTGAAAAACTGTTTTTT
cdr3_aa: CAISPTAGDFEKLFF
d_call: NA
v_call: TRBV19
clone_size: NA
j_call: TRBJ1-4

cdr3_nt: TGTGCCAGCAGCCAAGGGGACAGCTACACTGAAGCTTTCTTT
cdr3_aa: CASSQGDSYTEAFF
d_call: TRBD1
v_call: TRBV7-2
clone_size: NA
j_call: TRBJ1-1

cdr3_nt: TGTGCCAGCAGCGTAGTGGGACAGGGGATCGATGAGCAGTTCTTC
cdr3_aa: CASSVVGQGIDEQFF
d_call: TRBD1
v_call: TRBV9
clone_size: NA
j_call: TRBJ2-1

cdr3_nt: TGTGCCTGGACTTCCACCAGGGATACGCAGTATTTT
cdr3_aa: CAWTSTRDTQYF
d_call: NA
v_call: TRBV30
clone_size: NA
j_call: TRBJ2-3

cdr3_nt: TGTGCCAGCAGTTATGGGGACAGGGCTCAGGGCTACACCTTC
cdr3_aa: CASSYGDRAQGYTF
d_call: TRBD1
v_call: TRBV27
clone_size: NA
j_call: TRBJ1-2

cdr3_nt: TGTGCCAGCAGCCCTCTTCTCCCCCAGTCCCCCTACGAGCAGTACTTC
cdr3_aa: CASSPLLPQSPYEQYF
d_call: NA
v_call: TRBV9
clone_size: NA
j_call: TRBJ2-7

cdr3_nt: TGTGCTAGCAGCCCCCGAGGTTATGGCTACACCTTC
cdr3_aa: CASSPRGYGYTF
d_call: NA
v_call: TRBV7-7
clone_size: NA
j_call: TRBJ1-2

cdr3_nt: TGTGCCAGCAGACCCATTGGACTCCCCGATCAGCCCCAGCATTTT
cdr3_aa: CASRPIGLPDQPQHF
d_call: NA
v_call: TRBV6-5
clone_size: NA
j_call: TRBJ1-5

cdr3_nt: TGTGCCAGCACCTGGACTAGCGGATTCACAGATACGCAGTATTTT
cdr3_aa: CASTWTSGFTDTQYF
d_call: TRBD2
v_call: TRBV28
clone_size: NA
j_call: TRBJ2-3

cdr3_nt: TGCGCCAGCAGCCCGTCTTATGGGTACGAGCAGTACTTC
cdr3_aa: CASSPSYGYEQYF
d_call: NA
v_call: TRBV4-3
clone_size: NA
j_call: TRBJ2-7

cdr3_nt: TGTGCCAGCAGGAGGGAGGGGGACAGGGCCTACGAGCAGTACTTC
cdr3_aa: CASRREGDRAYEQYF
d_call: TRBD1
v_call: TRBV6-5
clone_size: NA
j_call: TRBJ2-7

cdr3_nt: TGCAGCGTTTCCACCCTAAACGGGGCCAACGTCCTGACTTTC
cdr3_aa: CSVSTLNGANVLTF
d_call: NA
v_call: TRBV29-1
clone_size: NA
j_call: TRBJ2-6

cdr3_nt: TGTGCCAGCAGTCAGGGGATGGGAGGGGAGCTGTTTTTT
cdr3_aa: CASSQGMGGELFF
d_call: NA
v_call: TRBV2
clone_size: NA
j_call: TRBJ2-2

cdr3_nt: TGTGCCTGGACCTCGGGACTCCCTCCCTACGAGCAGTACTTC
cdr3_aa: CAWTSGLPPYEQYF
d_call: NA
v_call: TRBV30
clone_size: NA
j_call: TRBJ2-7

cdr3_nt: TGCGCCAGCTTCCCATACGAGCAGTACTTC
cdr3_aa: CASFPYEQYF
d_call: NA
v_call: TRBV10-1
clone_size: NA
j_call: TRBJ2-7

cdr3_nt: TGTGCCTGGAGTGCGGGGGGGGACTCACCCCTCCACTTT
cdr3_aa: CAWSAGGDSPLHF
d_call: NA
v_call: TRBV30
clone_size: NA
j_call: TRBJ1-6

cdr3_nt: TGTGCCAGCAGTTTATCGTGGCATCAGCCCCAGCATTTT
cdr3_aa: CASSLSWHQPQHF
d_call: NA
v_call: TRBV27
clone_size: few
j_call: TRBJ1-5

cdr3_nt: TGCGCCAGCAGCTCCGCAGGCCGGGGAGGGGCGGGTTCACCCCTCCACTTT
cdr3_aa: CASSSAGRGGAGSPLHF
d_call: NA
v_call: TRBV5-1
clone_size: NA
j_call: TRBJ1-6

cdr3_nt: TGTGCCAGCAGTTTTGTAGCGGGCACAGATACGCAGTATTTT
cdr3_aa: CASSFVAGTDTQYF
d_call: NA
v_call: TRBV28
clone_size: NA
j_call: TRBJ2-3

cdr3_nt: TGCGCCAGCAGCCCGAACGCCGGGACCAATACCTATGGCTACACCTTC
cdr3_aa: CASSPNAGTNTYGYTF
d_call: NA
v_call: TRBV5-1
clone_size: NA
j_call: TRBJ1-2

cdr3_nt: TGTGCCAGCAGCTCGCGGACAGGGACCTATGGCTACACCTTC
cdr3_aa: CASSSRTGTYGYTF
d_call: TRBD1
v_call: TRBV7-2
clone_size: once
j_call: TRBJ1-2

cdr3_nt: TGTGCCAGTACCGAGCAGGGGCAGGTGACCCAGTACTTC
cdr3_aa: CASTEQGQVTQYF
d_call: NA
v_call: TRBV19
clone_size: NA
j_call: TRBJ2-5

cdr3_nt: TGTGCTAGTGGTGGGACAGGGGGCTGGAATCAGCCCCAGCATTTT
cdr3_aa: CASGGTGGWNQPQHF
d_call: TRBD1
v_call: TRBV12-5
clone_size: NA
j_call: TRBJ1-5

cdr3_nt: TGTGCTAGCACCCGAGATCAGGGGCACACCGGGGAGCTGTTTTTT
cdr3_aa: CASTRDQGHTGELFF
d_call: NA
v_call: TRBV7-7
clone_size: few
j_call: TRBJ2-2

cdr3_nt: TGCGCCAGCAGCCAAGCAAGGGGACAGCTAGGCTGGGAGACCCAGTACTTC
cdr3_aa: CASSQARGQLGWETQYF
d_call: TRBD1
v_call: TRBV4-3
clone_size: NA
j_call: TRBJ2-5

cdr3_nt: TGTGCCATCAGTGAGGGTAGCGGGTCCCGCACAGATACGCAGTATTTT
cdr3_aa: CAISEGSGSRTDTQYF
d_call: TRBD2
v_call: TRBV10-3
clone_size: once
j_call: TRBJ2-3

cdr3_nt: TGCGCCAGCAGCCAAGATGCCAGTGGAGGGGAAAAACTGTTTTTT
cdr3_aa: CASSQDASGGEKLFF
d_call: NA
v_call: TRBV4-1
clone_size: once
j_call: TRBJ1-4

cdr3_nt: TGTGCCAGCAGCTCACAGGGCGAAGGGTTCGCCGGGGAGCTGTTTTTT
cdr3_aa: CASSSQGEGFAGELFF
d_call: NA
v_call: TRBV7-6
clone_size: NA
j_call: TRBJ2-2

cdr3_nt: TGTGCCAGCAGCGTAGGACTAGGTAGGATCGTGAGGGACACAGATACGCAGTATTTT
cdr3_aa: CASSVGLGRIVRDTDTQYF
d_call: NA
v_call: TRBV9
clone_size: NA
j_call: TRBJ2-3

cdr3_nt: TGTGCCACCAGTCAAGGCACTGTTCTTGGTGGTGGCTACACCTTC
cdr3_aa: CATSQGTVLGGGYTF
d_call: NA
v_call: TRBV15
clone_size: few
j_call: TRBJ1-2

cdr3_nt: TGTGCCACCCACCTCCGCAACACTGAAGCTTTCTTT
cdr3_aa: CATHLRNTEAFF
d_call: NA
v_call: TRBV6-5
clone_size: NA
j_call: TRBJ1-1

cdr3_nt: TGTGCCAGCCGAAGTTCGGGATTAGGCTACACCTTC
cdr3_aa: CASRSSGLGYTF
d_call: NA
v_call: TRBV28
clone_size: NA
j_call: TRBJ1-2

cdr3_nt: TGTGCCAGCAGTGAATATCCCCTTGGACAGGTGACTGAAGCTTTCTTT
cdr3_aa: CASSEYPLGQVTEAFF
d_call: TRBD1
v_call: TRBV25-1
clone_size: NA
j_call: TRBJ1-1

cdr3_nt: TGTGCCAGTAGTATCCCGCGAGGAGGGGGAAGCTACGAGCAGTACTTC
cdr3_aa: CASSIPRGGGSYEQYF
d_call: NA
v_call: TRBV19
clone_size: NA
j_call: TRBJ2-7

cdr3_nt: TGTGCCAGCAGTGAATATCGGGGTAGGGGACAGGTCGGCACTGAAGCTTTCTTT
cdr3_aa: CASSEYRGRGQVGTEAFF
d_call: TRBD1
v_call: TRBV25-1
clone_size: NA
j_call: TRBJ1-1

cdr3_nt: TGCGCCAGCAGCTACAGACCTCAAGAGACCCAGTACTTC
cdr3_aa: CASSYRPQETQYF
d_call: NA
v_call: TRBV5-1
clone_size: NA
j_call: TRBJ2-5

cdr3_nt: TGTGCCAGCAGCGTAGGGGATAGCAATCAGCCCCAGCATTTT
cdr3_aa: CASSVGDSNQPQHF
d_call: NA
v_call: TRBV9
clone_size: NA
j_call: TRBJ1-5